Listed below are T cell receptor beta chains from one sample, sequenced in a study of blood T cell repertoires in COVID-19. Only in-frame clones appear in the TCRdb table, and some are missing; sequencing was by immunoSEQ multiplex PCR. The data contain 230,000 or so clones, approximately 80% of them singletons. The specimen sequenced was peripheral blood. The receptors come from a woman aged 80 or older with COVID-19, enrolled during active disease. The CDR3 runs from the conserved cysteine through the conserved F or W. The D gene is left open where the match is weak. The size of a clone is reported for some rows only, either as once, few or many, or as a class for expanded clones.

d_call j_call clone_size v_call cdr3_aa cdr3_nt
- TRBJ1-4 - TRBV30 CAWSILGGEKLFF TGTGCCTGGAGTATCCTGGGGGGGGAAAAACTGTTTTTT
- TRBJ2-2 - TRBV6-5 CASTKPGAGELFF TGTGCCAGCACCAAACCAGGGGCCGGGGAGCTGTTTTTT
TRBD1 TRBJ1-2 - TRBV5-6 CASSPGQGSDVYGYTF TGTGCCAGCAGCCCGGGACAGGGCTCTGATGTCTATGGCTACACCTTC
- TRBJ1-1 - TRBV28 CASSLAGPPTEAFF TGTGCCAGCAGTTTAGCAGGTCCCCCCACTGAAGCTTTCTTT
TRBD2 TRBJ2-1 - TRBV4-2 CASSQLSGLAGEQFF TGTGCCAGCAGCCAACTGTCGGGACTAGCGGGCGAGCAGTTCTTC
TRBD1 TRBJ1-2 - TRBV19 CASSMTDRVFNYGYTF TGTGCCAGTAGTATGACGGACAGGGTATTTAACTATGGCTACACCTTC
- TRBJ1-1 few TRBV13 CASSFRNTEAFF TGTGCCAGCAGCTTTAGAAACACTGAAGCTTTCTTT
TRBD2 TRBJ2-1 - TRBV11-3 CASSPGTSGGLTSEQFF TGTGCCAGCAGCCCCGGGACTAGCGGGGGTCTCACCAGCGAGCAGTTCTTC
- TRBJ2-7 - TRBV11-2 CASSPWDIQSYEQYF TGTGCCAGCAGCCCTTGGGACATACAGTCCTACGAGCAGTACTTC
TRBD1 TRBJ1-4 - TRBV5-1 CASRQSGGQGEKLFF TGCGCCAGCAGACAAAGTGGGGGACAGGGTGAAAAACTGTTTTTT
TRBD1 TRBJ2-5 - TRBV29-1 CSLGGTGGETQYF TGCAGCCTCGGTGGGACAGGGGGGGAGACCCAGTACTTC